The T cell receptor beta chain described here comes from a study of shared clonotypes between healthy human individuals (dated by TCRdb to the early 2020s). Broadly, across the study: The cohort comprised a couple of women and a few men aged 18 to 49 years. For each donor, CD4 naive and CD4 memory were each given three plates, CD8 naive was given two plates, and CD8 memory was given one plate. Blood TCR repertoires of 5 or 6 healthy adults were deeply sequenced to estimate repertoire size and the extent of clonotype sharing between individuals. Different laboratories and diverse techniques were used to prepare libraries and sequence TCR repertoires, to increase sequencing depth and limit assay-specific biases. Leukapheresis yielded between about 0.85 and 10 billion PBMCs per donor. Study-level results and caveats: Only blood was sampled, and tissue TCR repertoires likely differ from those in blood. Higher generation probabilities were observed for clonotypes shared by all four sorted-subset donors than for non-shared clonotypes. Pairwise subsampling led to the expectation that sequencing depth would affect the degree of clonotype sharing among donors. When a handful of donors were compared, the shared fraction of clonotypes was about 5% for naive CD4, roughly 3.4% for naive CD8, 2% to 2.5% for memory CD4, and roughly 0.4% for memory CD8. Because the study included only a small number of donors, the genetic and exposure-history diversity represented was limited. Incomplete sequencing was indicated by rarefaction of sorted-subset datasets, despite the large sequencing depth. Estimated clonotype richness was generally larger for naive than for memory subsets.

V is cut by 10 bases and J by 0 bases, and the space between the germline ends is 10 bases. The CDR3 has 13 amino acids, counting the end cysteine and phenylalanine. The CDR3 DNA has 39 bases and is translated from base 1. The germline V gene sets CDR1 to SGHTA and CDR2 to FQGTGA. Donors were healthy HIV-negative adults with no recently reported acute infections or vaccinations. Only Caucasian adults living in Nashville, Tennessee, USA were represented among the donors. CD4+ T cells were enriched by magnetic negative selection; naive cells were then positively selected on CD45RA, and the negative fraction formed the memory subset. After blood collection by leukapheresis, PBMCs were isolated using Ficoll-Histopaque density gradient centrifugation and then cryopreserved in the vapor phase of liquid nitrogen. Purity and quantity of every magnetically sorted T cell population were checked by analytical flow cytometry. Genomic DNA was isolated from each sorted fraction and quantified by UV absorbance on a Nanodrop 2000c.

Regarding this clone: The antigen this receptor binds is unknown. Qualities for individual bases were not recorded, and no much larger clone is one base off.

Using the deep immunoSEQ assay, TCR CDR3 regions were amplified from genomic DNA by multiplex PCR. Extracted genomic DNA from each cell subset was spread evenly across all wells of several immunoSEQ 96-well plates, with each plate serving as a replicate. Each replicate PCR for sorted subsets received around 200 ng genomic DNA, equal to tens of thousands of T cell genomes. The purified libraries were quantified using a Qubit 3.0 fluorometer, sized with a Bioanalyzer 2100, and then quantified again using the KAPA Library Quantification kit. Every immunoSEQ 96-well plate was sequenced on a dedicated single-read 150-cycle Illumina NextSeq 550 flow cell. As for how the authors treated the data: Because the immunoSEQ output included only junctional sequences and no quality scores, the filtering could not be the same as the filtering used for full-length reads. To assign V/J genes and CDR3, sequences were annotated using PyIR, a Python wrapper for IgBLAST v1.9, with IMGT germline references. Any read was removed if the V/J assignment was weak (E-value above 1e-6), the CDR3 was missing, or the read contained stop codons, out-of-frame junctions, or ambiguous translated residues. A V3J clonotype was defined by an identical inferred V gene, J gene, and CDR3 amino acid sequence. To compute the percentage overlap between repertoires, the number of shared unique clonotypes was divided by the size of the smaller repertoire. Richness of each repertoire was evaluated using RTK rarefaction, the Chao1 estimator, and Recon v2.1 estimates of unobserved clonotypes. Generation probabilities were computed with OLGA for all TCRbeta clonotypes obtained by the gDNA method from several donors. As stored in TCRdb, this immuneACCESS dataset retains in-frame rearrangements with V and J assigned. A fraction of the clones does not appear; measured against another copy, unresolved V genes explain less than half of the discrepancy, and the remainder lacks a known reason. The V and J calls and clone size were taken over from that table, and D and trimming were inferred from the DNA. Across this sample there are some 1.5 million clones, with approximately 96% seen only once. In total, the top ten clones hold more than 0.9% of the sample.

The sequencing input was naive CD4+ T cells sorted from blood. What this sample's cell subset or site label stands for: CD45RA+ positively selected. The V and J segments used are TRBV7-3 and TRBJ1-3, with the D gene too uncertain to name. This receptor was identified in a man aged 30-40 years in good health. The CDR3 reads as follows: CATQLSSGNTIYF. The nucleotide sequence reads TGTGCCACCCAGTTAAGCTCTGGAAACACCATATATTTT.